The 24 T cell receptor beta chains presented below share a single source sample, sequenced in a study of cytomegalovirus exposure and HLA in healthy donors. The PCR contained 60 Vbeta and 13 Jbeta primers. Assay: immunoSEQ multiplex PCR; the TCRdb copy retains only in-frame clones and omits some. Of around 180,000 clones in the sample, about 73% were seen once. The sample consisted of PBMCs. The receptors were sampled from a woman aged 50 to 60 in good health and CMV-seropositive.

The V call is TRBV6-6, the J call TRBJ2-1; 8 bases agree with TRBD2. The V gene's germline CDR1 is MNHNY and CDR2 SVGAGI (reference sequence). The CDR3 sequence is 14 residues long. Trimming took 6 bases from V and 6 from J; bases not matched to a gene: 7. The DNA of the CDR3 is TGTGCCAGCAGCGCGCGGGGGGCGCGCAATGAGCAGTTCTTC. It translates to CASSARGARNEQFF.

This chain connects TRBV27 to TRBJ2-5, with 12 bases matching TRBD2. The last part of the DNA fits TRBJ2-7 better; the J call may be wrong. Germline V gives CDR1 MNHEY, CDR2 SMNVEV (reference sequence). This CDR3 comprises 15 residues. Here the CDR3 reads CASSISSGGAYEQYF. CDR3 DNA: TGTGCCAGCAGTATTTCTAGCGGGGGGGCCTACGAGCAGTACTTC.

V usage is TRBV5-1 and J usage is TRBJ2-3; 10 bases agree with TRBD2. V shed 1 base and J 4 bases; nucleotides not matched to a gene: 3. The CDR3 covers 15 residues. CDR1 is SGHRS, CDR2 YFSETQ, per germline. The CDR3 spells CASSLWTSGSDTQYF. CDR3 sequence (DNA): TGCGCCAGCAGCTTGTGGACTAGCGGTTCAGATACGCAGTATTTT. The complete variable domain, with remaining parts taken from reference TRBV5-1 and TRBJ2-3, reads KAGVTQTPRYLIKTRGQQVTLSCSPISGHRSVSWYQQTPGQGLQFLFEYFSETQRNKGNFPGRFSGRQFSNSRSEMNVSTLELGDSALYLCASSLWTSGSDTQYFGPGTRLTVL.

This chain links TRBV10-3 with TRBJ2-2, with D perhaps TRBD2 (7 bases). V shed 2 bases and J shed 3 bases, with 10 bases lying between them. Germline CDR1 is ENHRY and CDR2 is SYGVKD. This CDR3 is built from 15 residues. The CDR3 loop reads CAISEGGGDTGELFF. CDR3 bases: TGTGCCATCAGTGAGGGGGGGGGCGACACCGGGGAGCTGTTTTTT.

V gene TRBV5-6 combines with J gene TRBJ1-1; D is possibly TRBD1 (6 bases). Trimming took off 2 bases at V and 5 bases at J, with 13 bases between the two ends. This CDR3 region has 14 residues. The germline CDR1 and CDR2 sequences are SGHDT and YYEEEE. In nucleotides, the CDR3 is TGTGCCAGCAGCTTAGCAGGGGCCAAAACTGAAGCTTTCTTT. Encoded protein: CASSLAGAKTEAFF.

This chain links TRBV7-9 with TRBJ1-3; D is uncertain. Germline assignment: CDR1 SEHNR and CDR2 FQNEAQ (reference sequence). V lost 9 bases and J 4 bases, leaving 16 bases between the germline ends. This CDR3 is built from 14 residues. The CDR3 here is CASMSAGRGNTIYF. The CDR3 bases are TGTGCCAGTATGTCTGCGGGTAGGGGAAACACCATATATTTT.

This clone appeared a few times. The V gene is TRBV29-1, the J gene TRBJ1-6, with 7 bases identical to TRBD1. Germline-derived CDR1 and CDR2 are SQVTM and ANQGSEA. J gave up 9 bases and V 8 bases, and 13 bases lay outside the gene matches. This CDR3 contains 14 residues. This chain's CDR3 is CSFRTGAASSPLHF. The CDR3 DNA follows: TGCAGCTTCCGGACAGGTGCCGCTTCTTCACCCCTCCACTTT. The entire variable domain, with the rest obtained from reference TRBV29-1 and TRBJ1-6, is as follows: SAVISQKPSRDICQRGTSLTIQCQVDSQVTMMFWYRQQPGQSLTLIATANQGSEATYESGFVIDKFPISRPNLTFSTLTVSNMSPEDSSIYLCSFRTGAASSPLHFGNGTRLTVT.

In its sample, this clone was seen a few times. CDR3 loop: CASSFGTGGQPQHF. In nucleotides, the CDR3 is TGTGCCAGCAGTTTTGGGACAGGGGGTCAGCCCCAGCATTTT. The chain uses TRBV27 and TRBJ1-5; TRBD1 aligns across 11 bases. The CDR3 consists of 14 residues. The germline V gene has CDR1 MNHEY and CDR2 SMNVEV (reference sequence). With V trimmed by 3 bases and J by 6 bases, 1 base remained unmatched.

The chain uses TRBV12-5 and TRBJ2-7; perhaps TRBD2 as D (7 bases). Germline assignment: CDR1 LGHNT and CDR2 FRNRAP. Trimming pared 0 bases from V and 5 bases from J, leaving 17 bases between. This CDR3 is built from 16 residues. CDR3 in amino acids: CASGLVQGGIMDEQYF. The CDR3 nucleotides read TGTGCTAGTGGTTTGGTACAGGGAGGGATTATGGACGAGCAGTACTTC.

The count of this clone is one. This chain joins TRBV5-1 and TRBJ1-2; no reliable D call. CDR3 length: 13 residues. Deletions cut 4 bases from V and 2 bases from J, with 9 bases between. The germline V gene encodes CDR1 SGHRS and CDR2 YFSETQ. CDR3 loop: CASSQVGNYGYTF. For the CDR3, the DNA is TGCGCCAGCAGCCAGGTTGGAAACTATGGCTACACCTTC.

The chain combines TRBV14 with TRBJ2-7, with D tentatively TRBD2 (5 bases). This CDR3 has 14 residues. V lost 4 bases and J lost 5, with 15 bases in between. Germline V gene lookup returns CDR1 SGHDN and CDR2 FVKESK. In DNA form, the CDR3 reads TGTGCCAGCAGCCTAGTAGCCGGGATACACGAGCAGTACTTC. It codes for CASSLVAGIHEQYF. The full variable domain, with the rest looked up from reference TRBV14 and TRBJ2-7, is EAGVTQFPSHSVIEKGQTVTLRCDPISGHDNLYWYRRVMGKEIKFLLHFVKESKQDESGMPNNRFLAERTGGTYSTLKVQPAELEDSGVYFCASSLVAGIHEQYFGPGTRLTVT.

The gene calls are TRBV7-9 and TRBJ2-1, with D possibly TRBD2 on 6 matching bases. The CDR3 consists of 16 residues. V was clipped by 5 bases and J by 9 bases, with 23 bases between them. Germline loops: CDR1 SEHNR, CDR2 FQNEAQ (reference sequence). CDR3 region: CASSPGAGLTISEQFF. Written as DNA, the CDR3 is TGTGCCAGCAGCCCTGGGGCGGGGCTCACAATTTCTGAGCAGTTCTTC.

The V gene is TRBV18, the J gene TRBJ1-3; no firm D call. The V end lost 3 bases, the J end lost 4 bases, and 13 bases lay between the germline ends. CDR1 is KGHSH and CDR2 is LQKENI in the germline V gene. This CDR3 is built from 15 residues. CDR3: CASSPSRVTGNTIYF. The CDR3 region has the DNA TGTGCCAGCTCACCGTCGAGGGTGACCGGAAACACCATATATTTT.

V gene TRBV4-1 combines with J gene TRBJ1-2; no definite D call. With 0 bases removed from V and 7 bases from J, the gap between germline ends came to 12 bases. From germline, CDR1 is MGHRA and CDR2 YSYEKL. The CDR3 totals 14 residues. The CDR3 protein is CASSQESGVGGYTF. The CDR3, as DNA: TGCGCCAGCAGCCAAGAATCCGGGGTAGGTGGCTACACCTTC.

This clone was recorded a few times. V gene TRBV5-4 combines with J gene TRBJ2-3; TRBD2 is a possible D gene (7 bases). The CDR3 has 17 residues. The V gene lost 0 bases and the J gene lost 7 bases, with 21 bases spanning the gap. Per germline, CDR1 SGHNT and CDR2 YYREEE (reference sequence). The CDR3 region is CASSLDRREGGMNTQYF. The CDR3 DNA sequence: TGTGCCAGCAGCTTGGATCGCAGGGAGGGGGGTATGAATACGCAGTATTTT.

This chain joins TRBV9 and TRBJ2-5, with a weak D call TRBD2 (7 bases). Trimming removed 3 bases at V and 6 bases at J, with 21 bases between. Looked up from germline, CDR1 is SGDLS and CDR2 is YYNGEE. This CDR3 comprises 16 residues. The CDR3, as DNA: TGTGCCAGCAGCGCTTCCTCGGGAACGGGGGGCCAGACCCAGTACTTC. Its protein is CASSASSGTGGQTQYF.

This chain connects TRBV10-3 to TRBJ2-3, with 9 bases identical to TRBD2. CDR1 is ENHRY and CDR2 is SYGVKD in the germline V gene. V was pared by 4 bases and J by 0 bases, with 2 bases of the junction left unmatched. This CDR3 has 15 residues. Here the CDR3 reads CAISALAGSTDTQYF. CDR3 DNA: TGTGCCATCAGTGCGCTAGCGGGGAGCACAGATACGCAGTATTTT.

With respect to this clone: The germline gene is not matched at one end of the junction; a read error may be the cause. The CDR3 protein is CASSWGTGGTDTQDF. The CDR3 DNA reads as TGCGCCAGCAGCTGGGGGACAGGGGGTACAGATACGCAGGATTTT. The gene calls are TRBV5-1 and TRBJ2-3; 11 bases are a match to TRBD1. This CDR3 spans 15 amino acids. The germline V gene has CDR1 SGHRS and CDR2 YFSETQ.

This clone was found once. The chain couples TRBV19 to TRBJ1-1, with 10 nucleotides matching TRBD1. CDR1 is LNHDA and CDR2 is SQIVND in the germline V gene (reference sequence). The CDR3 loop spans 17 amino acids. The ends lost 2 bases at V and 4 bases at J; junction bases unmatched: 10. This chain's CDR3 is CASSIQAGTGASTEAFF. The CDR3 DNA reads as TGTGCCAGTAGTATACAGGCCGGGACAGGGGCGAGCACTGAAGCTTTCTTT.

The CDR3 DNA is TGTGCCAGCACCCCAGGGACTGAAGCTTTCTTT. As protein: CASTPGTEAFF. V gene TRBV28 combines with J gene TRBJ1-1, with D possibly being TRBD1 (5 bases). V was pared by 7 bases and J by 5 bases, with 8 bases between. The V gene's germline CDR1 is MDHEN and CDR2 SYDVKM. The CDR3 sequence is 11 residues long.

The chain joins TRBV5-1 to TRBJ2-1, with D tentatively TRBD1 (6 bases). V was clipped by 8 bases and J by 7 bases, with 22 bases between them. Germline V lookup: CDR1 SGHRS, CDR2 YFSETQ. The CDR3 sequence is 15 residues long. The CDR3 protein is CASKVREGVGNEQFF. In DNA form, the CDR3 reads TGCGCCAGTAAGGTCCGAGAGGGGGTGGGGAATGAGCAGTTCTTC.

The chain recombines TRBV19 with TRBJ1-5, with D tentatively TRBD1 (6 bases). V gave up 10 bases and J gave up 5 bases, with 21 bases separating them. The length of the CDR3 is 15 residues. Germline V gene lookup returns CDR1 LNHDA and CDR2 SQIVND (reference sequence). As DNA, the CDR3 is TGTGCCACTAAATTGGGGGGGGCGGGGGATCAGCCCCAGCATTTT. This gives the protein CATKLGGAGDQPQHF.

This clone was seen a handful of times. The chain has TRBV4-3 and TRBJ1-2, with D tentatively TRBD1 (5 bases). CDR3 size: 15 residues. The germline V gene has CDR1 LGHNA and CDR2 YSLEER. V shed 4 bases and J shed 7 bases, with 19 bases lying between them. The CDR3 region is CASSPQGSGSSGYTF. The CDR3 DNA sequence: TGCGCCAGCAGCCCCCAGGGAAGCGGGTCGTCTGGCTACACCTTC.

The genes are TRBV2 and TRBJ1-2; D remains unclear. From germline, CDR1 is SNHLY and CDR2 FYNNEI. The CDR3 contains 11 residues. Trimming took off 6 bases at V and 0 bases at J, with 2 bases between the two ends. The CDR3 DNA follows: TGTGCCAGCAGCGCTAACTATGGCTACACCTTC. This gives the protein CASSANYGYTF.